One and the same sample provided the 3 T cell receptor beta chains below, sequenced in a study of cytomegalovirus exposure and HLA in healthy donors. The PCR contained 60 Vbeta and 13 Jbeta primers. Profiling relied on immunoSEQ multiplex PCR, and the TCRdb table lists in-frame clones only, not all of them. This repertoire comprises over 150,000 clones; its ten largest clones make up roughly 0.74%. The source material was PBMCs. Receptors originate from a boy aged 5 to 17 in good health and CMV-seronegative.

V usage is TRBV6-5 and J usage is TRBJ2-7; a possible D gene is TRBD1 (6 bases). V shed 6 bases and J shed 2 bases, with 17 bases lying between them. This CDR3 is 15 amino acids long. Germline lookup yields CDR1 MNHEY and CDR2 SVGAGI. CDR3 protein: CASSKVRDKPYEQYF. CDR3 coding DNA: TGTGCCAGCAGCAAAGTCCGGGACAAGCCCTACGAGCAGTACTTC.

The chain carries TRBV6-4 and TRBJ1-5; a possible D gene is TRBD1 (5 bases). Germline V CDR1 and CDR2: MRHNA, SNTAGT. V was shortened by 5 bases and J by 4 bases, with 18 bases between the two germline ends. CDR3 size: 16 residues. The CDR3 sequence is CASSRAGGRGNQPQHF. CDR3 in DNA: TGTGCCAGCAGTCGCGCCGGGGGGAGAGGGAATCAGCCCCAGCATTTT.

The rearrangement links TRBV5-8 to TRBJ2-3; 7 nucleotides align to TRBD2. There are 16 residues in the CDR3. Germline lookup yields CDR1 SGHTS and CDR2 YDEGEE. The V and J ends lost 4 bases and 2 bases, in that order; junction bases with no gene match: 10. For the CDR3, the DNA is TGTGCCAGCAGCCTCTCGAACCGACTAGCCACAGATACGCAGTATTTT. This encodes CASSLSNRLATDTQYF.